Listed below are T cell receptor beta chains from one sample, sequenced in a study. The protocol was immunoSEQ multiplex PCR, while the TCRdb copy is restricted to in-frame clones and leaves out a portion. The sample lists 68,000 or so clones; about 93% were seen once. The specimen was PBMCs. These receptors all come from a man in his forties with rheumatoid arthritis. Both conserved end residues are part of each CDR3. The D gene is left open where the match is weak.

J gene: TRBJ2-1; D gene: -; V gene: TRBV11-2; CDR3 protein: CASSRLRYNEQFF; CDR3 DNA: TGTGCCAGCAGCCGTTTGAGATACAATGAGCAGTTCTTC
J gene: TRBJ2-1; D gene: -; V gene: TRBV5-8; CDR3 protein: CASSSLGGGPLMYNEQFF; CDR3 DNA: TGTGCCAGCAGCTCCCTGGGGGGGGGCCCCTTAATGTACAATGAGCAGTTCTTC
J gene: TRBJ1-2; D gene: TRBD1; V gene: TRBV7-9; CDR3 protein: CASSTGAGTGGDYGYTF; CDR3 DNA: TGTGCCAGCAGCACAGGCGCGGGGACAGGGGGGGACTATGGCTACACCTTC
J gene: TRBJ2-7; D gene: TRBD1; V gene: TRBV5-1; CDR3 protein: CASSLPDRVWSLDEQYF; CDR3 DNA: TGCGCCAGCAGCTTACCCGACAGGGTTTGGTCTTTGGACGAGCAGTACTTC
J gene: TRBJ2-3; D gene: -; V gene: TRBV9; CDR3 protein: CASSVGRGPRTDTQYF; CDR3 DNA: TGTGCCAGCAGCGTTGGCCGGGGACCCCGCACAGATACGCAGTATTTT
J gene: TRBJ2-1; D gene: -; V gene: TRBV7-2; CDR3 protein: CASSDGRVGEQFF; CDR3 DNA: TGTGCCAGCAGCGACGGCAGGGTGGGTGAGCAGTTCTTC
J gene: TRBJ2-3; D gene: TRBD1; V gene: TRBV6-4; CDR3 protein: CASSDSPGQSTDTQYF; CDR3 DNA: TGTGCCAGCAGTGACTCCCCGGGACAGTCCACAGATACGCAGTATTTT
J gene: TRBJ1-3; D gene: -; V gene: TRBV5-1; CDR3 protein: CASSLVGISGNTIYF; CDR3 DNA: TGCGCCAGCAGCTTGGTCGGAATATCTGGAAACACCATATATTTT
J gene: TRBJ2-1; D gene: -; V gene: TRBV15; CDR3 protein: CATSRVSGREFF; CDR3 DNA: TGTGCCACCAGCAGAGTATCTGGGCGGGAGTTCTTC
J gene: TRBJ2-1; D gene: -; V gene: TRBV7-3; CDR3 protein: CASSEGTNNEQFF; CDR3 DNA: TGTGCCAGCAGCGAGGGGACAAACAATGAGCAGTTCTTC
J gene: TRBJ1-6; D gene: -; V gene: TRBV28; CDR3 protein: CASSSTGFNSPLHF; CDR3 DNA: TGTGCCAGCAGTTCGACAGGCTTTAATTCACCCCTCCACTTT
J gene: TRBJ1-2; D gene: TRBD1; V gene: TRBV11-2; CDR3 protein: CASSLARTGGGGYTF; CDR3 DNA: TGTGCCAGCAGCTTAGCCCGGACAGGGGGCGGTGGCTACACCTTC
J gene: TRBJ1-5; D gene: -; V gene: TRBV5-6; CDR3 protein: CASSRWLINQPQHF; CDR3 DNA: TGTGCCAGCAGCCGGTGGCTGATCAATCAGCCCCAGCATTTT
J gene: TRBJ2-1; D gene: TRBD1; V gene: TRBV3-1/TRBV3-2; CDR3 protein: CASSQGQGVSNEQFF; CDR3 DNA: TGTGCCAGCAGCCAGGGACAGGGGGTATCCAATGAGCAGTTCTTC